Listed here are 9 T cell receptor beta chains from one sample, sequenced in a study of neoadjuvant anti-PD-1 for oral cavity cancer. Only in-frame clones appear in the TCRdb table, and some are missing; sequencing was by immunoSEQ multiplex PCR. The sample has around 8,000 clones, around 70% seen once. Indicated time point: after neoadjuvant nivolumab, at surgical resection. The sample here was PBMCs, taken after nivolumab (anti-PD-1) treatment. The receptors were sampled from a person aged 35-80 years with oral cavity squamous cell carcinoma.

The chain is built from TRBV6-5 and TRBJ2-7; 9 bases agree with TRBD1. Germline V gene sequence: CDR1 MNHEY, CDR2 SVGAGI. This CDR3 contains 15 residues. Trimming at V came to 4 bases and at J to 1 base, leaving 5 bases not matched to a gene. The CDR3 loop is CASSFLGTGSYEQYF. The CDR3 DNA reads TGTGCCAGCAGTTTCCTTGGGACAGGGTCCTACGAGCAGTACTTC.

The chain combines TRBV6-5 with TRBJ2-5; maybe TRBD1 (5 bases). From germline, CDR1 is MNHEY and CDR2 SVGAGI. CDR3 length: 14 amino acids. Trimming took off 0 bases at V and 1 base at J, with 6 bases between the two ends. The chain's CDR3 is CASSYSGAQETQYF. CDR3 DNA: TGTGCCAGCAGTTACTCAGGGGCCCAAGAGACCCAGTACTTC.

The chain links TRBV7-9 to TRBJ1-2, with 8 bases lining up with TRBD1. V lost 7 bases and J lost 7; bases outside the gene matches: 5. The CDR3 sequence is 12 residues long. Germline CDR1 reads SEHNR; CDR2 reads FQNEAQ (reference sequence). CDR3 sequence: CASNMDRAGYTF. The CDR3 coding sequence is TGTGCCAGCAATATGGACAGGGCTGGCTACACCTTC.

This chain links TRBV6-1 with TRBJ1-2; weak D call: TRBD1 (5 bases). The CDR3 is made up of 15 amino acids. Trimming stripped 3 bases from V and 4 bases from J, with 15 bases between. CDR1 and CDR2 (germline): MNHNS, SASEGT. CDR3 in DNA: TGTGCCAGCAGTGAGTCGGTGACAGCCCTCTATGGCTACACCTTC. Its translation is CASSESVTALYGYTF.

The chain employs TRBV7-9 and TRBJ2-7; possibly TRBD2 for D (5 bases). CDR1 is SEHNR, CDR2 FQNEAQ, per germline (reference sequence). V lost 4 bases and J 7 bases, leaving 8 bases between the germline ends. CDR3 length: 11 residues. The CDR3 nucleotides read TGTGCCAGCAGCTCTAGCCGTGAGCAGTACTTC. It codes for CASSSSREQYF.

This clone came up a few times. The rearrangement links TRBV4-1 to TRBJ1-1, with a possible D match to TRBD1 (6 bases). Trimming took 3 bases from V and 8 from J, leaving 13 bases between them. CDR1 is MGHRA, CDR2 YSYEKL, per germline. The CDR3 length is 13 residues. Here the CDR3 reads CASSQGPGTEAFF. The DNA of the CDR3 is TGCGCCAGCAGCCAGGGCCCGGGGACAGAAGCTTTCTTT.

This clone was observed a handful of times. Other DNA sequences in the sample encode the same CDR3. The chain combines TRBV4-3 with TRBJ1-1; no clear D. V gave up 1 base and J gave up 6 bases, with 6 bases separating them. The CDR3 is 12 amino acids. Germline V CDR1 and CDR2: LGHNA, YSLEER. The DNA for the CDR3 is TGCGCCAGCAGCCAAGGACGCTCTGAAGCTTTCTTT. Its translation: CASSQGRSEAFF.

The genes are TRBV15 and TRBJ1-2; D is undetermined. This CDR3 comprises 12 residues. Germline V CDR1 and CDR2: LNHNV, YYDKDF (reference sequence). With 1 base removed from V and 8 bases from J, the gap between germline ends came to 8 bases. This chain's CDR3 is CATSRAPYGYTF. The CDR3 DNA reads TGTGCCACCAGCAGAGCTCCGTACGGCTACACCTTC. The full variable domain, rest sourced from reference TRBV15 and TRBJ1-2, is DAMVIQNPRYQVTQFGKPVTLSCSQTLNHNVMYWYQQKSSQAPKLLFHYYDKDFNNEADTPDNFQSRRPNTSFCFLDIRSPGLGDTAMYLCATSRAPYGYTFGSGTRLTVV.

The rearrangement joins TRBV19 to TRBJ1-4; D remains ambiguous. This CDR3 comprises 14 residues. The V gene lost 5 bases and the J gene lost 0 bases, with 7 bases spanning the gap. The germline V gene has CDR1 LNHDA and CDR2 SQIVND (reference sequence). CDR3 coding DNA: TGTGCCAGTAGTGCCCAGGCAACTAATGAAAAACTGTTTTTT. Translated, it gives CASSAQATNEKLFF. Full variable domain (remainder filled in from reference TRBV19 and TRBJ1-4): DGGITQSPKYLFRKEGQNVTLSCEQNLNHDAMYWYRQDPGQGLRLIYYSQIVNDFQKGDIAEGYSVSREKKESFPLTVTSAQKNPTAFYLCASSAQATNEKLFFGSGTQLSVL.